The T cell receptor (beta chain) described here comes from a study of cytomegalovirus exposure and HLA in healthy donors. Despite likely unrecorded immune exposures, the donors were nominally healthy at the time of sampling. About this clone: The antigen remains undetermined.

Both 60 Vbeta primers and 13 Jbeta primers went into the PCR. TCRdb keeps only in-frame clones here, not all; method: immunoSEQ multiplex PCR. The table includes about 180,000 clones, around 80% detected once. Study observations and caveats: A highly shared variant cluster was judged a likely technical artifact. A link between a missense DCLRE1C variant and TCR beta V- and J-gene trimming emerged from a later analysis.

Germline CDR1 MNHEY, CDR2 SMNVEV (reference sequence). V lost 6 bases, J lost 13 bases, and 15 bases stayed unmatched. The CDR3 extends over 14 amino acids. Sequences were obtained from PBMCs. This receptor was identified in a woman aged 25 to 45 in good health and CMV-seropositive. The rearrangement links TRBV27 to TRBJ2-3, with 8 bases that match TRBD1. The CDR3 DNA is TGTGCCAGCAGCCGCAGGACAGGGAGCCCTCCGGAGTATTTT. This codes for CASSRRTGSPPEYF.